This passage covers 32 T cell receptor beta chains from one sample sequenced in a study of T-cell reconstitution after alpha-beta-depleted transplantation in children. Unique molecular identifiers were incorporated into the prepared TCRbeta library. Via MiXCR, TCRdb re-called the PCR reads, giving one row per CDR3 protein. The table includes about 400,000 distinct CDR3 sequences, about a fifth detected once. The sample here was PBMCs from the stem cell graft donor, taken from the stem cell graft. All receptors come from a human donor who donated a stem cell graft to a child with acute myeloid leukemia.

The chain recombines TRBV11-2 with TRBJ2-5, with 12 nucleotides matching TRBD2. Germline CDR1 and CDR2: SGHAT and FQNNGV. The ends lost 4 bases at V and 5 bases at J; junction bases unmatched: 5. The CDR3 spans 15 residues. CDR3 DNA: TGTGCCAGCAGCTCGACTAGCGGGGGTGGCGAGACCCAGTACTTC. Its protein is CASSSTSGGGETQYF.

V is TRBV12-3 or TRBV12-4 and J is TRBJ2-1; 10 bases align to TRBD2. Unmatched junction bases numbered 10, after V lost 4 bases and J lost 7 bases. The CDR3 loop spans 16 amino acids. CDR3 nucleotide sequence: TGTGCCAGCAGTTACGAGATAGGACTAGCGGCGAATGAGCAGTTCTTC. Protein product: CASSYEIGLAANEQFF.

This clonotype was recorded a few times. The J gene is TRBJ2-1, the V gene TRBV6-2 or TRBV6-3, with D maybe TRBD1 (5 bases). This CDR3 is 16 amino acids long. Germline loops: CDR1 MNHEY, CDR2 SVGEGT. V was trimmed by 2 bases and J by 10 bases, leaving 21 bases between them. The DNA for the CDR3 is TGTGCCAGCAGTTACCCGACAGTCCCAGGAATCTGGGAGCAGTTCTTC. Protein: CASSYPTVPGIWEQFF.

The J gene is TRBJ2-3, the V gene TRBV24-1; D unclear. The V gene's germline CDR1 is KGHDR and CDR2 SFDVKD. The CDR3 is made up of 12 amino acids. V was clipped by 7 bases and J by 6 bases, with 10 bases between them. The DNA of the CDR3 is TGTGCCACCAGGGGCGCGGCGGATACGCAGTATTTT. Protein product: CATRGAADTQYF.

This clonotype came up many times. The gene calls are TRBV20-1 and TRBJ2-1, with unresolved D. V was pared by 3 bases and J by 9 bases, with 9 bases between. The CDR3 covers 11 residues. CDR1 DFQATT and CDR2 SNEGSKA come from the germline V gene (reference sequence). The CDR3: CSASRSGEQFF. The DNA of the CDR3 is TGCAGTGCTAGTAGGTCAGGTGAGCAGTTCTTC.

The chain is built from TRBV20-1 and TRBJ2-7, with 12 bases lining up with TRBD2. CDR3 length equals 16 residues. Trimming at V came to 5 bases and at J to 2 bases, leaving 10 bases not matched to a gene. Germline CDR1 DFQATT, CDR2 SNEGSKA (reference sequence). The CDR3 sequence: CSAQSRTSGVPYEQYF. The CDR3 DNA sequence: TGCAGTGCTCAGAGTAGGACTAGCGGGGTCCCCTACGAGCAGTACTTC.

The rearrangement uses TRBV5-1 and TRBJ1-1, with TRBD1 matching over 9 bases. This CDR3 comprises 16 residues. J gave up 3 bases and V 4 bases, and 10 bases lay outside the gene matches. CDR1 is SGHRS and CDR2 is YFSETQ in the germline V gene. The CDR3 region is CASSPRTGVVDTEAFF. CDR3 bases: TGCGCCAGCAGCCCCAGGACAGGGGTTGTAGACACTGAAGCTTTCTTT.

This clonotype has a count of ten or more. The gene calls are TRBV29-1 and TRBJ2-1, with 10 positions matching TRBD2. V lost 6 bases and J lost 6; bases outside the gene matches: 5. Per the germline V gene, CDR1 is SQVTM and CDR2 is ANQGSEA. CDR3 length equals 13 residues. CDR3 loop: CSVGPSGGNEQFF. CDR3 DNA: TGCAGCGTCGGACCTAGCGGGGGCAATGAGCAGTTCTTC.

The chain uses TRBV6-2 or TRBV6-3 and TRBJ1-5; D possibly corresponds to TRBD1 (5 bases). This CDR3 has 15 residues. V was trimmed by 6 bases and J by 6 bases, leaving 18 bases between them. Germline V lookup: CDR1 MNHEY, CDR2 SVGEGT. The CDR3 is CASRNENRNLQPQHF. Here the CDR3 DNA reads TGTGCCAGCAGGAATGAAAACAGGAACCTTCAGCCCCAGCATTTT.

This clonotype was counted between two and nine times. This chain links TRBV29-1 with TRBJ2-5; D unresolved. Germline CDR1 is SQVTM and CDR2 is ANQGSEA. Trimming stripped 4 bases from V and 1 base from J, with 4 bases between. The CDR3 is made up of 11 amino acids. DNA for the CDR3: TGCAGCGTTGCGACCCAAGAGACCCAGTACTTC. It is translated as CSVATQETQYF.

DNA for the CDR3: TGTGCCAGCAGGCGGGACAGGGGACTTACCTACGAGCAGTACTTC. Translating it yields CASRRDRGLTYEQYF. J is TRBJ2-7 and V is TRBV7-2; 10 bases fit TRBD1. The CDR3 runs 15 residues. Germline V gene sequence: CDR1 SGHTA, CDR2 FQGNSA. V shed 6 bases and J 2 bases; nucleotides not matched to a gene: 7.

V gene TRBV29-1 combines with J gene TRBJ2-7; 7 bases match TRBD2. The CDR3 is 12 residues long. V gave up 4 bases and J gave up 2 bases; unmatched junction bases: 2. The germline V gene encodes CDR1 SQVTM and CDR2 ANQGSEA. The CDR3 region is CSVGGGTYEQYF. DNA for the CDR3: TGCAGCGTTGGGGGGGGGACCTACGAGCAGTACTTC.

This clonotype was detected only a few times. This chain links TRBV7-2 with TRBJ1-5; no clear D gene. Germline CDR1 reads SGHTA; CDR2 reads FQGNSA. The V gene lost 7 bases and the J gene lost 6 bases, with 13 bases spanning the gap. This CDR3 is built from 13 residues. The CDR3 region has the DNA TGTGCCAGCACCTACCGGGAGGGTCAGCCCCAGCATTTT. Protein: CASTYREGQPQHF.

This clonotype was detected ten times or more. This chain links TRBV30 with TRBJ2-7, with D possibly TRBD1 on 6 matching bases. Trimming stripped 2 bases from V and 2 bases from J, with 19 bases between. The CDR3 spans 16 residues. Germline CDR1 GTSNPN, CDR2 SVGIG (reference sequence). CDR3 sequence (DNA): TGTGCCTGGAGTCCCACTCCTGACAGGCCGGCCTACGAGCAGTACTTC. Protein product: CAWSPTPDRPAYEQYF.

V gene TRBV28 combines with J gene TRBJ1-6; D is possibly TRBD1 (6 bases). Trimming removed 4 bases from V and 10 bases from J, with 8 bases in between. Germline V gene sequence: CDR1 MDHEN, CDR2 SYDVKM. The CDR3 runs 12 residues. CDR3 protein: CASSYRVSPLHF. DNA of the CDR3: TGTGCCAGCAGTTACAGGGTCTCACCCCTCCACTTT.

For the CDR3, the DNA is TGCAGTGCTTCTCCCCCCCCTGGGGGCGGCACTGAAGCTTTCTTT. It yields the protein CSASPPPGGGTEAFF. This sequence joins TRBV20-1 and TRBJ1-1, with D possibly matching TRBD1 (6 bases). This CDR3 spans 15 amino acids. V was shortened by 5 bases and J by 4 bases, with 20 bases between the two germline ends. The germline V gene encodes CDR1 DFQATT and CDR2 SNEGSKA (reference sequence).

V usage is TRBV3-1 and J usage is TRBJ1-1; 8 bases are a match to TRBD1. Unmatched junction bases numbered 7, after V lost 8 bases and J lost 5 bases. There are 13 residues in the CDR3. Germline V gene data show CDR1 as LGHDT and CDR2 as YNNKEL (reference sequence). The DNA of the CDR3 is TGTGCCAGCGCGCAGGGGGCATGGACTGAAGCTTTCTTT. Amino acid sequence: CASAQGAWTEAFF.

This clonotype was counted ten times or more. V is TRBV6-5 and J is TRBJ1-6; TRBD1 is a possible D gene (5 bases). Germline CDR1 is MNHEY and CDR2 is SVGAGI. V lost 0 bases and J 9 bases, leaving 12 bases between the germline ends. The CDR3 loop spans 15 amino acids. The CDR3 DNA is TGTGCCAGCAGTTACTCTCCCGGGGACGGTTCACCCCTCCACTTT. The encoded protein is CASSYSPGDGSPLHF.

This clonotype was picked up a small number of times. The chain uses TRBV20-1 and TRBJ2-7, with 9 nucleotides matching TRBD2. From germline, CDR1 is DFQATT and CDR2 SNEGSKA (reference sequence). V gave up 4 bases and J gave up 3 bases; unmatched junction bases: 4. This CDR3 is built from 13 residues. The DNA for the CDR3 is TGCAGTGCTAAGGCTAGCGGGAACTACGAGCAGTACTTC. Protein sequence: CSAKASGNYEQYF.

The rearrangement uses TRBV29-1 and TRBJ2-5; 8 bases fit TRBD1. Germline trimming cut 4 bases from V and 1 base from J; bases unmatched to any gene: 5. This CDR3 is 14 amino acids long. Per germline, CDR1 SQVTM and CDR2 ANQGSEA. The CDR3 loop is CSVVVGTGQETQYF. The CDR3, as DNA: TGCAGCGTTGTCGTCGGGACAGGCCAAGAGACCCAGTACTTC.

This clonotype was observed a handful of times. V gene TRBV6-5 combines with J gene TRBJ2-1; possible D gene TRBD2, 5 bases. Per germline, CDR1 MNHEY and CDR2 SVGAGI. This CDR3 contains 17 residues. Trimming pared 0 bases from V and 5 bases from J, leaving 17 bases between. CDR3 in amino acids: CASSYSLEEYRNNEQFF. The CDR3 nucleotides read TGTGCCAGCAGTTACTCTCTGGAGGAGTACCGAAACAATGAGCAGTTCTTC.

V usage is TRBV13 and J usage is TRBJ2-7, with TRBD2 matching over 13 bases. Germline V gene lookup returns CDR1 PRHDT and CDR2 FYEKMQ (reference sequence). The CDR3 runs to 20 residues. Trimming removed 5 bases from V and 3 bases from J; junction bases left unmatched: 19. CDR3 in amino acids: CASSPPQTGLAGDQYYEQYF. The DNA for the CDR3 is TGTGCCAGCAGCCCACCACAAACCGGACTAGCGGGGGACCAATACTACGAGCAGTACTTC.

This clonotype was recorded at least ten times. The chain is built from TRBV29-1 and TRBJ1-2; D unclear. V lost 3 bases, J lost 8 bases, and 7 bases lay in between. Per germline, CDR1 SQVTM and CDR2 ANQGSEA. This CDR3 spans 10 amino acids. CDR3 sequence: CSVDHSGYTF. The CDR3 coding sequence is TGCAGCGTTGACCATAGCGGCTACACCTTC.

This clonotype came up a few times. This rearrangement joins TRBV20-1 to TRBJ2-4; 9 bases are shared with TRBD2. Trimming at V came to 3 bases and at J to 7 bases, leaving 7 bases not matched to a gene. The CDR3 is made up of 14 amino acids. Germline V CDR1 and CDR2: DFQATT, SNEGSKA (reference sequence). The CDR3 protein is CSARVAGGPNIQYF. The CDR3 DNA follows: TGCAGTGCTAGGGTGGCGGGAGGGCCCAACATTCAGTACTTC.

This clonotype has only a few counts. V is TRBV7-2 and J is TRBJ1-6; D not certain. This CDR3 region has 16 residues. Germline-derived CDR1 and CDR2 are SGHTA and FQGNSA. The ends were cut back, 1 base at V and 7 bases at J, with 14 bases in the middle. CDR3 sequence (DNA): TGTGCCAGCAGCTTAGTGCCGGCCGCGGAAAATTCACCCCTCCACTTT. Its protein is CASSLVPAAENSPLHF.

This clonotype was seen a few times. The chain is built from TRBV5-1 and TRBJ2-7; the D gene is possibly TRBD1 (7 bases). The CDR3 runs 19 residues. V lost 3 bases, J lost 0 bases, and 25 bases lay in between. Per germline, CDR1 SGHRS and CDR2 YFSETQ. CDR3 bases: TGCGCCAGCAGCTGGGGGGACAGTCGAGACCCCCGGAGCTCCTACGAGCAGTACTTC. The encoded protein is CASSWGDSRDPRSSYEQYF.

This clonotype has just a few counts. In nucleotides, the CDR3 is TGCAGTGCCCGAGGTGTCCCCCGGACTAGCGGGAGGGTAGGCTACAATGAGCAGTTCTTC. This codes for CSARGVPRTSGRVGYNEQFF. The chain is built from TRBV20-1 and TRBJ2-1; 15 bases fit TRBD2. V dropped 6 bases and J dropped 3; count of bases not matched to a gene: 18. This CDR3 spans 20 amino acids. CDR1 is DFQATT and CDR2 is SNEGSKA in the germline V gene (reference sequence).

The chain links TRBV7-7 to TRBJ2-1, with TRBD2 matching over 11 bases. Germline V gene sequence: CDR1 SSHAT, CDR2 FNYEAQ (reference sequence). Trimming removed 2 bases from V and 15 bases from J; junction bases left unmatched: 6. The CDR3 sequence is 13 residues long. This chain's CDR3 is CASSLLLAGDRFF. CDR3 coding DNA: TGTGCCAGCAGCTTATTACTAGCGGGAGACCGGTTCTTC.

The CDR3 is CTFSRHPEAFF. The CDR3 DNA follows: TGTACCTTCAGTCGGCATCCTGAAGCTTTCTTT. This sequence joins TRBV3-1 and TRBJ1-1; no firm D call. The CDR3 length is 11 residues. Germline loops: CDR1 LGHDT, CDR2 YNNKEL (reference sequence).

The chain carries TRBV5-6 and TRBJ2-7, with D perhaps TRBD1 or TRBD2 (5 bases each). The V end lost 3 bases, the J end lost 0 bases, and 13 bases lay between the germline ends. This CDR3 is 15 amino acids long. Germline V gives CDR1 SGHDT, CDR2 YYEEEE. This chain's CDR3 is CASSSRDRYSYEQYF. In nucleotides, the CDR3 is TGTGCCAGCAGCTCCCGGGACCGATACTCCTACGAGCAGTACTTC.

Many counts were recorded for this clonotype. The J gene is TRBJ2-1, the V gene TRBV18; D is possibly TRBD2 (5 bases). Germline CDR1 reads KGHSH; CDR2 reads LQKENI. V lost 2 bases and J lost 9, with 17 bases in between. CDR3 size: 15 residues. As DNA, the CDR3 is TGTGCCAGCTCACCAGTCCGGGGAGCGACGGGTGAGCAGTTCTTC. Amino acid sequence: CASSPVRGATGEQFF.

This clonotype was seen more than once but under ten times. The chain uses TRBV6-2 or TRBV6-3 and TRBJ1-4; 7 bases align to TRBD1. Germline trimming cut 10 bases from V and 4 bases from J; bases unmatched to any gene: 12. Germline V gene lookup returns CDR1 MNHEY and CDR2 SVGEGT. The CDR3 spans 15 residues. As DNA, the CDR3 is TGTGCCACCGAACTCGGGACAGCGGATAATGAAAAACTGTTTTTT. This sequence encodes CATELGTADNEKLFF.